This T cell receptor beta chain was identified in a study of blood T cell repertoires in COVID-19. For the study at large: There were acute and convalescent COVID-19 samples, and they came from the United States, Italy and Spain. PBMCs, B-cell-depleted T cells, or T cells were the source of the cDNA or gDNA that made up the material.

The Seattle site enrolled patients during active infection and followed them longitudinally. In the source study's methods: Reference gene primer amplification in the assay estimated nucleated cell counts. Sequenced by immunoSEQ multiplex PCR; TCRdb stores in-frame clones only, minus some. V, J and clone size were drawn from that table, and D and trimming were deduced from the DNA. The sample holds 200,000 to 300,000 clones, about 91% seen once. This clone came up once. With V trimmed by 4 bases and J by 4 bases, 5 bases remained unmatched. The CDR3 has 13 amino acids. Germline CDR1 is SGDLS and CDR2 is YYNGEE.

This sequence originates from a person aged 18 to 35 with COVID-19, enrolled during active disease. This rearrangement joins TRBV9 to TRBJ2-7; 7 positions agree with TRBD2. The sequenced material came from peripheral blood. DNA of the CDR3: TGTGCCAGCAGCAAAGGGCGGGAGTACGAGCAGTACTTC. Translated, it gives CASSKGREYEQYF. Full variable domain (outside the CDR3, taken from reference TRBV9 and TRBJ2-7): DSGVTQTPKHLITATGQRVTLRCSPRSGDLSVYWYQQSLDQGLQFLIQYYNGEERAKGNILERFSAQQFPDLHSELNLSSLELGDSALYFCASSKGREYEQYFGPGTRLTVT.